The T cell receptor (beta chain) under discussion was sequenced for a study of T cell repertoires in cytomegalovirus infection. This clonotype came up many times. The antigen is unknown. Trimming removed 6 bases from V and 5 bases from J, with 11 bases in between. Germline V lookup: CDR1 SEHNR, CDR2 FQNEAQ (reference sequence). The CDR3 length is 14 residues. TCRdb reprocessed the reads via MiXCR and lists one record per CDR3 protein. The sample has approximately 70,000 distinct CDR3 sequences, 20% to 25% seen once. Sample: CD8+ T cells from cultured PBMCs, taken from culture after CMV antigen stimulation. The sequence was collected from a human donor in good health (CMV status not recorded). Some clones in this sample may be carry-over from other donors' samples. J is TRBJ1-6 and V is TRBV7-9; D not resolved. CDR3 nucleotides: TGTGCCAGCAGAACGGGATTCGATAATTCACCCCTCCACTTT. Encoded protein: CASRTGFDNSPLHF. Looking up the rest from reference TRBV7-9 and TRBJ1-6 gives the full variable domain: DTGVSQNPRHKITKRGQNVTFRCDPISEHNRLYWYRQTLGQGPEFLTYFQNEAQLEKSRLLSDRFSAERPKGSFSTLEIQRTEQGDSAMYLCASRTGFDNSPLHFGNGTRLTVT.